The clone carrying this T cell receptor beta chain is a singleton in its sample. At one of its ends the junction is not consistent with the germline gene, which may arise from a read error. The data derive from a study of T-cell reconstitution after alpha-beta-depleted transplantation in children. In germline, CDR1 is SGHTA, CDR2 FQGTGA. CDR3 length: 13 amino acids. Library preparation (for TCRbeta) was performed with unique molecular identifiers. TCRdb itself ran the PCR reads through MiXCR, one entry per CDR3 protein. The profile shows some 400,000 distinct CDR3 sequences, around 21% of them singletons.

This TCR came from a human donor who donated a stem cell graft to a child with acute myeloid leukemia. V usage is TRBV7-3 and J usage is TRBJ2-3; D is undetermined. Source: PBMCs from the stem cell graft donor, taken from the stem cell graft. The CDR3 loop is CASSYNTKDTQYF. The CDR3 DNA reads as TGTGCCAGCAGCTACAACACGAAAGATACACAGTATTTT. The full variable domain, with the rest looked up from reference TRBV7-3 and TRBJ2-3, is GAGVSQTPSNKVTEKGKYVELRCDPISGHTALYWYRQSLGQGPEFLIYFQGTGAADDSGLPNDRFFAVRPEGSVSTLKIQRTERGDSAVYLCASSYNTKDTQYFGPGTRLTVL.